The 19 T cell receptor beta chains reported below all come from one sample, sequenced in a study of T cell responses to AZD1222 COVID-19 vaccine. Produced via immunoSEQ multiplex PCR; TCRdb's table is partial and in-frame only. Its table records about 140,000 clones. Sequencing input: peripheral blood. The receptors here all came from an adult in good health.

V gene TRBV16 combines with J gene TRBJ1-1, with a weak D call TRBD1 (5 bases). Germline values: CDR1 KGHSY, CDR2 FQNENV. V gave up 2 bases and J gave up 2 bases, with 15 bases separating them. CDR3 length: 16 amino acids. CDR3 nucleotides: TGTGCCAGCAGCCAAGTGTCAGTCCAGGGTAACACTGAAGCTTTCTTT. It is translated as CASSQVSVQGNTEAFF.

This chain joins TRBV11-1 and TRBJ2-7; a possible D gene is TRBD1 (6 bases). Trimming shortened V by 7 bases and J by 5 bases, and 9 bases separated the two germline ends. Germline CDR1 reads SGHAT; CDR2 reads FQDESV (reference sequence). There are 11 residues in the CDR3. The CDR3 sequence: CASIQGNEQYF. Here the CDR3 DNA reads TGTGCCAGCATTCAGGGGAACGAGCAGTACTTC.

This sequence joins TRBV5-1 and TRBJ2-5; D perhaps matches TRBD1 (5 bases). This CDR3 has 14 amino acids. CDR1 and CDR2 (germline): SGHRS, YFSETQ. The V and J ends lost 5 bases and 5 bases respectively, with 16 bases between them. This CDR3 reads CASSSLTARETQYF. CDR3 nucleotide sequence: TGCGCCAGCAGTTCCCTGACAGCCAGGGAGACCCAGTACTTC.

V is TRBV14 and J is TRBJ1-6, with a possible D match to TRBD1 (6 bases). Per the germline V gene, CDR1 is SGHDN and CDR2 is FVKESK. The CDR3 has 13 residues. V shed 4 bases and J shed 8 bases, with 9 bases lying between them. This CDR3 reads CASSPQGYSPLHF. The CDR3 region has the DNA TGTGCCAGCAGCCCACAGGGATATTCACCCCTCCACTTT.

V usage is TRBV7-2 and J usage is TRBJ2-5; D unclear. Germline V CDR1 and CDR2: SGHTA, FQGNSA. The CDR3 is made up of 13 amino acids. Trimming removed 5 bases from V and 3 bases from J, with 10 bases in between. CDR3 sequence reads: CASSIGRKETQYF. CDR3 coding DNA: TGTGCCAGCAGCATTGGACGGAAAGAGACCCAGTACTTC.

V usage is TRBV7-2 and J usage is TRBJ1-2; D call uncertain. Germline V lookup: CDR1 SGHTA, CDR2 FQGNSA. This CDR3 comprises 14 residues. Trimming took 7 bases from V and 5 from J, leaving 17 bases between them. The CDR3 nucleotides are TGTGCCAGCAACCCTGCGAGCGGAATTTATGGCTACACCTTC. Protein: CASNPASGIYGYTF.

This chain joins TRBV6-5 and TRBJ1-1; 7 nucleotides align to TRBD1. Trimming removed 7 bases from V and 6 bases from J; junction bases left unmatched: 5. CDR3 length: 12 residues. Germline V gives CDR1 MNHEY, CDR2 SVGAGI. CDR3 amino acids: CASTTGSAEAFF. As DNA, the CDR3 is TGTGCCAGCACGACAGGGAGCGCTGAAGCTTTCTTT.

The chain joins TRBV23-1 to TRBJ1-4; 8 bases map to TRBD1. TRBV23-1 is flagged as an ORF with uncertain function. Unmatched junction bases numbered 7, after V lost 0 bases and J lost 7 bases. This CDR3 has 16 amino acids. The CDR3 nucleotides are TGCGCCAGCAGTCAATCATTCGGCAGGGGGCGTGAAAAACTGTTTTTT. It specifies CASSQSFGRGREKLFF.

The chain employs TRBV18 and TRBJ2-3, with D unclear. Germline assignment: CDR1 KGHSH and CDR2 LQKENI. V shed 0 bases and J shed 4 bases, with 11 bases lying between them. The CDR3 contains 15 residues. CDR3 nucleotides: TGTGCCAGCTCACCACCGATGATAGCCCCAGATACGCAGTATTTT. Protein product: CASSPPMIAPDTQYF.

This chain joins TRBV6-6 and TRBJ1-1; 9 bases agree with TRBD1. The germline V gene encodes CDR1 MNHNY and CDR2 SVGAGI (reference sequence). This CDR3 has 13 amino acids. With 9 bases clipped from V and 11 bases from J, the junction kept 13 bases outside the gene matches. The CDR3 sequence: CASCRDREGWAFF. CDR3 nucleotide sequence: TGTGCCAGTTGCCGGGACAGGGAGGGATGGGCTTTCTTT.

V and J are TRBV12-3 or TRBV12-4 and TRBJ1-3; the D is unclear. V dropped 6 bases and J dropped 3 bases, with 6 bases sitting between them. The CDR3 is made up of 12 amino acids. The CDR3 loop is CASSPGGNTIYF. The CDR3 coding sequence is TGTGCCAGCAGCCCCGGTGGAAACACCATATATTTT.

Turning to this clone: Other DNA sequences in the same sample also yield this CDR3. The rearrangement links TRBV11-2 to TRBJ2-7, with D possibly TRBD1 on 5 matching bases. The germline V gene encodes CDR1 SGHAT and CDR2 FQNNGV. The CDR3 spans 12 residues. V shed 3 bases and J shed 4 bases, with 7 bases lying between them. The CDR3 DNA follows: TGTGCCAGCAGCTTCCAGGGATACGAGCAGTACTTC. Residues: CASSFQGYEQYF.

V and J are TRBV4-1 and TRBJ2-7; TRBD1 matches 9 bases. The CDR3 consists of 14 residues. Germline trimming cut 4 bases from V and 2 bases from J; bases unmatched to any gene: 3. Per the germline V gene, CDR1 is MGHRA and CDR2 is YSYEKL. This CDR3 reads CASSLGQGPYEQYF. DNA for the CDR3: TGCGCCAGCAGCCTGGGACAGGGCCCCTACGAGCAGTACTTC.

This chain uses TRBV30 with TRBJ1-1; no reliable D call. The CDR3 sequence is 12 residues long. Between the trimmed V and J ends, which lost 4 bases and 1 base, there was a span of 7 bases. Germline loops: CDR1 GTSNPN, CDR2 SVGIG (reference sequence). CDR3 residues: CAWNIRNTEAFF. The CDR3 DNA reads TGTGCCTGGAACATCCGGAACACTGAAGCTTTCTTT.

The chain is built from TRBV7-8 and TRBJ2-3, with D possibly matching TRBD2 (5 bases). The germline V gene encodes CDR1 SGHVS and CDR2 FQNEAQ. CDR3 length equals 16 residues. Trimming cost V 0 bases and J 0 bases, with 10 bases left between them. The CDR3 sequence: CASSLARVRSTDTQYF. For the CDR3, the DNA is TGTGCCAGCAGCTTAGCGCGGGTGAGAAGCACAGATACGCAGTATTTT.

V gene TRBV10-1 combines with J gene TRBJ2-1; 9 bases align to TRBD2. Per germline, CDR1 WNHNN and CDR2 SYGVQD (reference sequence). Losses at the gene ends were 2 bases for V and 5 bases for J; bases not matched to a gene: 4. The CDR3 totals 15 residues. The CDR3: CASSEPAGGNNEQFF. Here the CDR3 DNA reads TGCGCCAGCAGTGAGCCAGCGGGGGGCAACAATGAGCAGTTCTTC.

This chain joins TRBV19 and TRBJ1-2; D perhaps matches TRBD1 (6 bases). CDR3 length: 14 amino acids. Germline V gene sequence: CDR1 LNHDA, CDR2 SQIVND (reference sequence). The V end lost 3 bases, the J end lost 4 bases, and 12 bases lay between the germline ends. CDR3 region: CASSMRGAVYGYTF. The CDR3 DNA reads as TGTGCCAGTAGTATGCGGGGGGCGGTCTATGGCTACACCTTC.

This rearrangement joins TRBV9 to TRBJ2-7, with 8 bases identical to TRBD2. The CDR3 length is 13 residues. Germline loops: CDR1 SGDLS, CDR2 YYNGEE. J gave up 3 bases and V 3 bases, and 2 bases lay outside the gene matches. The CDR3 DNA reads TGTGCCAGCAGCGAGGGACTAGACTACGAGCAGTACTTC. Encoded protein: CASSEGLDYEQYF.

This sequence joins TRBV29-1 and TRBJ1-3; no reliable D call. Between the trimmed V and J ends, which lost 6 bases and 4 bases, there was a span of 7 bases. The CDR3 totals 11 residues. In germline, CDR1 is SQVTM, CDR2 ANQGSEA. CDR3 DNA: TGCAGCGTACCATGGGGAAACACCATATATTTT. Translated: CSVPWGNTIYF.